Listed below are T cell receptor beta chains from one sample, sequenced in a study of response to subunit inactivated influenza vaccine. TCRdb passed the RT-PCR reads through MiXCR, listing each CDR3 protein once. The table includes about 780,000 distinct CDR3 sequences, approximately 18% detected once. The input for sequencing was PBMCs from blood, taken around 5 days after vaccination. These receptors all stem from a man in his fifties or sixties who received an inactivated influenza vaccine. Each CDR3 is given with its conserved first and last residue.

TRBV27 | 17 | CASSPFPGQIHTGELFF
TRBV19 | 16 | CASSTPTGGSTYEQYF
TRBV29-1 | 12 | CSVYHSDYEQYF
TRBV29-1 | 13 | CSVNLQGSYEQYF
TRBV5-5 | 15 | CASSLAGSNTYEQYF
TRBV15 | 17 | CATSRDIGTGTYNEQFF
TRBV5-1 | 19 | CASSQGSRETSSYNSPLHF
TRBV28 | 13 | CASSSGVVETQYF
TRBV29-1 | 13 | CSAGGRFQETQYF
TRBV7-2 | 12 | CASSPEIYGYTF
TRBV20-1 | 17 | CSARDYLAGPENYEQYF
TRBV5-1 | 16 | CASSLRTGGAYNEQFF
TRBV2 | 15 | CASSRRTLRANVLTF
TRBV6-5 | 16 | CASSYRQGRMNTEAFF
TRBV6-2/TRBV6-3 | 13 | CASSSNRGRAQYF
TRBV2 | 14 | CASSEQGRNYGYTF
TRBV12-3/TRBV12-4 | 14 | CASSFTVRTAEAFF
TRBV13 | 13 | CASSLNAVDTQYF
TRBV5-1 | 13 | CASSEGQGETQYF
TRBV6-2/TRBV6-3 | 13 | CASSWSGNGEQFF
TRBV7-2 | 13 | CASSHATGGEAFF
TRBV7-9 | 15 | CASSITGTSTDTQYF
TRBV7-6 | 16 | CASSLGLASRGNEQFF
TRBV12-3/TRBV12-4 | 14 | CASSRGTIYNEQFF
TRBV7-3 | 14 | CASSGGLATGELFF
TRBV20-1 | 16 | CSARDSAGTDNYGYTF
TRBV2 | 13 | CASSPGPPQEQFF
TRBV6-2/TRBV6-3 | 19 | CASSYSIRDAASGANVLTF
TRBV7-2 | 16 | CASSLGVGQGVYEQYF